The subject of this entry is one T cell receptor (beta chain). The antigen remains unidentified. Libraries were prepared by immunoSEQ multiplex PCR; TCRdb keeps only in-frame clonotypes and omits some of them. The sample shows 500,000 or so clones, around 88% of them seen only once. The treatment: about 20 received Ad26.COV2.S at low or high dose, single or two shots; 5 received placebo; per-sample allocation not given. Sample collection was performed on day 63 after the first vaccine or placebo injection. The data derive from a study of Ad26.COV2.S vaccination and SARS-CoV-2 variants. Study-level background: Ad26.COV2.S was injected intramuscularly once or twice, 56 days apart.

The CDR3 has 18 amino acids. V shed 2 bases, J shed 2 bases, and the junction held 3 bases outside the gene matches. Germline CDR1 KGHDR, CDR2 SFDVKD. Whole-study results and caveats: Quantification of TCR breadth and depth may have yielded underestimates of total T cell responses.

The material sequenced was peripheral blood, taken in a trial of Ad26.COV2.S vaccine versus placebo. This clonotype was obtained from a person aged 18 to 59 who received the Ad26.COV2.S COVID-19 vaccine or a placebo. This chain connects TRBV24-1 to TRBJ2-3, with 16 nucleotides matching TRBD2. CDR3 amino acids: CATSDSGLAGGDTDTQYF. The DNA for the CDR3 is TGTGCCACCAGTGATTCGGGACTAGCGGGAGGGGACACAGATACGCAGTATTTT.